This TCR beta chain emerged from a study of vaccination and CD4 T cells after COVID-19. As to time point: late sampling 161 to 241 days after vaccination in a few convalescent patients. Documented treatment: approximately nine-day PBMC culture with coronavirus spike peptide pools or control peptides (ViraFEST assay). Researchers used the Oncomine TCR Beta short-read assay to sequence DNA from cultured CD4+ T cells. TCRdb re-called the PCR reads through MiXCR, storing one row per CDR3 protein. The sample includes about 17,000 distinct CDR3 sequences, around 50% of them seen just once. V lost 8 bases, J lost 3 bases, and 14 bases lay in between. Germline CDR1 reads MNHEY; CDR2 reads SVGEGT. The CDR3 is 13 amino acids. This clonotype was counted only a few times. Its cognate antigen is unknown.

The TCR comes from a human donor who had recovered from COVID-19. The chain employs TRBV6-2 or TRBV6-3 and TRBJ2-7; D is possibly TRBD1 (5 bases). The sample here was CD4+ T cells from blood, cultured in vitro, taken about 7 months after SARS-CoV-2 vaccination. CDR3 DNA: TGTGCCAGCTTTGGACAATATCGCTACGAGCAGTACTTC. This gives the protein CASFGQYRYEQYF.